This T cell receptor beta chain was retrieved from a study of cytomegalovirus exposure and HLA in healthy donors. About this clone itself: What it recognizes is unknown.

Amplification used 60 Vbeta primers and 13 Jbeta primers. In the study's own analysis: An analysis performed later counted 72 million or so unique TCR beta chains (approximately 11 million of them shared). Libraries were prepared by immunoSEQ multiplex PCR; TCRdb keeps only in-frame clonotypes and omits some of them. D and trimming come from the DNA, and the V and J calls and clone size come from that table. The table shows 60,000 to 70,000 clones, with around 80% occurring only once. Study results and limitations: Sequences of the TCR beta chain were said to predict the HLA-A and HLA-B alleles of most subjects accurately. Later analysis identified a missense DCLRE1C variant that was linked to TCR beta V- and J-gene trimming. Immune exposure information comprised only CMV serostatus.

This receptor was taken from a man between 40 and 49 years old in good health and CMV-seronegative. The sample consisted of PBMCs.

The CDR3 nucleotides are TGTGCCAGCAGCTTGGACAGGCGCCGTTCACCCCTCCACTTT. Residues: CASSLDRRRSPLHF. V is TRBV11-2 and J is TRBJ1-6; 7 bases are shared with TRBD1. J was trimmed by 9 bases and V by 3 bases; bases with no gene match: 5. Germline-derived CDR1 and CDR2 are SGHAT and FQNNGV. This CDR3 region has 14 residues.